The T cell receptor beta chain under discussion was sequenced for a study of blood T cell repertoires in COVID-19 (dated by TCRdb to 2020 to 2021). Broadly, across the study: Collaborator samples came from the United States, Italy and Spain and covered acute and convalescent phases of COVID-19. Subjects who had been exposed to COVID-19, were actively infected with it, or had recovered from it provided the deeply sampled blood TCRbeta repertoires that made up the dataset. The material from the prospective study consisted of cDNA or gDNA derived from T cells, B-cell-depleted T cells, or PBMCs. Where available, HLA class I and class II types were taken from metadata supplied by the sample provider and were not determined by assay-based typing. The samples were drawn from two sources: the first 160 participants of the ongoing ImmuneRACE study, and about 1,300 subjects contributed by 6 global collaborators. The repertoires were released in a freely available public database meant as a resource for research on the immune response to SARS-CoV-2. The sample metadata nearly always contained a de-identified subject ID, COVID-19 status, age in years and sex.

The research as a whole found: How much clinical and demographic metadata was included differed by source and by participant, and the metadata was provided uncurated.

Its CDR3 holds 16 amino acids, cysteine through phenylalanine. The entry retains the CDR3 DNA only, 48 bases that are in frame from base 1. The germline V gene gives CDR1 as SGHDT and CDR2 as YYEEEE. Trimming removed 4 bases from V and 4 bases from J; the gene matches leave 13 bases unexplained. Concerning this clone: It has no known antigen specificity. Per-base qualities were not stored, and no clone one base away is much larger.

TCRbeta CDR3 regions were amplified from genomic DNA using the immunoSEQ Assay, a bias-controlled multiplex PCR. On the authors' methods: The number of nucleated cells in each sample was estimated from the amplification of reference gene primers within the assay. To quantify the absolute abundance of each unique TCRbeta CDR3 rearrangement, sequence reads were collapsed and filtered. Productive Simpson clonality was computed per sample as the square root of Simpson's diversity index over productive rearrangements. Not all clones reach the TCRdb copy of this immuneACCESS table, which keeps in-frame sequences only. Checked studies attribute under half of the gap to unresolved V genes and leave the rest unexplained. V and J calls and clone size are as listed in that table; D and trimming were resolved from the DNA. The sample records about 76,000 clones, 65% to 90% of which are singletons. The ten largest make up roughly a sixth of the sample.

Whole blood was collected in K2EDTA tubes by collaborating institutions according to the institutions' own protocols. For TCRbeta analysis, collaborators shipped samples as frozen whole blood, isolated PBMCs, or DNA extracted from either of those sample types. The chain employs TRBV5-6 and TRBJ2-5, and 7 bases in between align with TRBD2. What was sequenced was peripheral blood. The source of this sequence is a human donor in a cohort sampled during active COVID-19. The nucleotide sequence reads TGTGCCAGCAGCAGACGGACGGCTAGCGGCGGAGAGACCCAGTACTTC. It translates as CASSRRTASGGETQYF.